Presented here are 23 T cell receptor beta chains from one specimen sequenced in a study of blood T cell repertoires in COVID-19. Repertoires were generated with immunoSEQ multiplex PCR, while TCRdb's copy carries only in-frame clones and drops some. The table includes over 150,000 clones, approximately 91% detected once. The sample taken for sequencing was peripheral blood. The receptors shown here come from a man aged 50 to 59 with COVID-19, enrolled during active disease.

J is TRBJ2-7 and V is TRBV7-2; D gene unclear. CDR1 is SGHTA, CDR2 FQGNSA, per germline. The CDR3 is made up of 14 amino acids. The V gene lost 5 bases and the J gene lost 0 bases, with 11 bases spanning the gap. The CDR3 protein is CASSLYKISYEQYF. The CDR3, as DNA: TGTGCCAGCAGCCTCTATAAAATCTCCTACGAGCAGTACTTC.

The chain recombines TRBV25-1 with TRBJ2-7, with D tentatively TRBD2 (6 bases). This CDR3 has 18 residues. V was pared by 2 bases and J by 2 bases, with 22 bases between. In germline, CDR1 is MGHDK, CDR2 SYGVNS. The CDR3 bases are TGTGCCAGCAGTGAAGGTCGCTGGGGGACTGGGAGGCCCTACGAGCAGTACTTC. Protein: CASSEGRWGTGRPYEQYF.

This sequence joins TRBV29-1 and TRBJ2-1, with TRBD2 identical over 11 bases. The CDR3 loop spans 15 amino acids. Trimming cost V 1 base and J 7 bases; bases outside gene matches: 6. Germline assignment: CDR1 SQVTM and CDR2 ANQGSEA. Written as DNA, the CDR3 is TGCAGCGTTGAAGGCTCTAGCGGGAGGTGGAATGAGCAGTTCTTC. Its translation is CSVEGSSGRWNEQFF.

This chain joins TRBV9 and TRBJ2-3; D may be TRBD2 (5 bases). This CDR3 has 14 residues. Germline CDR1 reads SGDLS; CDR2 reads YYNGEE. V lost 0 bases and J 0 bases, leaving 5 bases between the germline ends. The CDR3 region has the DNA TGTGCCAGCAGCGTAGCGGGGAGCACAGATACGCAGTATTTT. It specifies CASSVAGSTDTQYF.

V and J are TRBV14 and TRBJ2-7; 11 bases fit TRBD2. Germline V lookup: CDR1 SGHDN, CDR2 FVKESK. V lost 4 bases and J lost 0; bases outside the gene matches: 5. The CDR3 runs 16 residues. The CDR3 sequence is CASSRDGTSGSYEQYF. The DNA for the CDR3 is TGTGCCAGCAGCCGGGATGGGACTAGCGGCTCCTACGAGCAGTACTTC.

This chain uses TRBV27 with TRBJ2-3, with 11 bases matching TRBD2. Looked up from germline, CDR1 is MNHEY and CDR2 is SMNVEV (reference sequence). V lost 4 bases and J lost 5; bases outside the gene matches: 8. This CDR3 is 16 amino acids long. CDR3 residues: CASSSLTSGEGDTQYF. The CDR3 DNA follows: TGTGCCAGCAGTTCCCTGACTAGCGGGGAGGGAGATACGCAGTATTTT.

V gene TRBV18 combines with J gene TRBJ2-7; 7 bases are shared with TRBD1. Germline-derived CDR1 and CDR2 are KGHSH and LQKENI. Trimming took 0 bases from V and 1 from J; bases not matched to a gene: 6. The CDR3 has 16 residues. The CDR3 is CASSPPRGLVSYEQYF. The CDR3 DNA sequence: TGTGCCAGCTCACCACCGAGGGGGCTAGTTTCCTACGAGCAGTACTTC.

This clone was seen a single time. V is TRBV24-1 and J is TRBJ1-4; TRBD1 matches at 8 bases. V lost 5 bases, J lost 1 base, and 5 bases stayed unmatched. The CDR3 is made up of 16 amino acids. Germline V CDR1 and CDR2: KGHDR, SFDVKD. The CDR3 loop reads CATSAPGQGTNEKLFF. Here the CDR3 DNA reads TGTGCCACCAGTGCCCCCGGACAGGGAACTAATGAAAAACTGTTTTTT.

The chain uses TRBV15 and TRBJ1-3, with TRBD1 as a possible D gene (5 bases). This CDR3 is built from 15 residues. Trimming removed 0 bases from V and 3 bases from J, with 9 bases in between. CDR1 LNHNV and CDR2 YYDKDF come from the germline V gene (reference sequence). DNA of the CDR3: TGTGCCACCAGCAGAGATATGGGGGGTGGAAACACCATATATTTT. Translating it yields CATSRDMGGGNTIYF. Drawing the rest from reference TRBV15 and TRBJ1-3, the complete variable domain is DAMVIQNPRYQVTQFGKPVTLSCSQTLNHNVMYWYQQKSSQAPKLLFHYYDKDFNNEADTPDNFQSRRPNTSFCFLDIRSPGLGDTAMYLCATSRDMGGGNTIYFGEGSWLTVV.

The chain is built from TRBV5-1 and TRBJ2-2; D ambiguous. The germline V and J ends were trimmed by 4 bases and 3 bases, with 16 bases remaining between them. Germline V gives CDR1 SGHRS, CDR2 YFSETQ. The CDR3 contains 16 residues. The CDR3 protein is CASSVLLIPDTGELFF. The CDR3 DNA follows: TGCGCCAGCAGCGTTTTATTAATCCCCGACACCGGGGAGCTGTTTTTT.

CDR3 sequence: CASSLAPGTGEQFF. In DNA form, the CDR3 reads TGTGCCAGCAGCTTAGCCCCCGGGACAGGTGAGCAGTTCTTC. The J gene is TRBJ2-1, the V gene TRBV7-2, with 8 bases matching TRBD1. The CDR3 runs 14 residues. Germline CDR1 and CDR2: SGHTA and FQGNSA. V was clipped by 0 bases and J by 9 bases; unmatched bases: 4.

J is TRBJ2-3 and V is TRBV5-1; D is uncertain. Germline values: CDR1 SGHRS, CDR2 YFSETQ. The CDR3 is made up of 14 amino acids. The ends were cut back, 1 base at V and 0 bases at J, with 6 bases in the middle. The CDR3 nucleotides are TGCGCCAGCAGCTTGCAAACTAGCACAGATACGCAGTATTTT. It specifies CASSLQTSTDTQYF.

This clone occurred once. CDR3 in DNA: TGCACCAGCAGCCAAGCGTCTAGCGGGGAAGGACCCGATGAGCAGTTCTTC. Protein sequence: CTSSQASSGEGPDEQFF. The chain joins TRBV1 to TRBJ2-1; the DNA was not compared with TRBD2, the D call given in the table. TRBV1 counts as a pseudogene. This CDR3 is 17 amino acids long.

The chain combines TRBV18 with TRBJ2-5; weak D call: TRBD1 (6 bases). The CDR3 totals 15 residues. Germline assignment: CDR1 KGHSH and CDR2 LQKENI. Between the trimmed V and J ends, which lost 2 bases and 4 bases, there was a span of 14 bases. In DNA, the CDR3 is TGTGCCAGCTCACCAGGTGGGGCCAGGGGAGAGACCCAGTACTTC. Residues: CASSPGGARGETQYF.

The J gene is TRBJ1-1, the V gene TRBV6-1; 7 nucleotides agree with TRBD1. Per germline, CDR1 MNHNS and CDR2 SASEGT. CDR3 length equals 15 residues. V shed 3 bases, J shed 4 bases, and the junction held 8 bases outside the gene matches. For the CDR3, the DNA is TGTGCCAGCAGTGAGACCGCAGGGGGAGCCACTGAAGCTTTCTTT. This encodes CASSETAGGATEAFF.

This clone was observed many times. The chain carries TRBV10-3 and TRBJ2-3; D uncertain. From germline, CDR1 is ENHRY and CDR2 SYGVKD. The V gene lost 3 bases and the J gene lost 3 bases, with 16 bases spanning the gap. This CDR3 has 16 amino acids. This CDR3 reads CAISDGTRIVTDTQYF. The CDR3 DNA reads TGTGCCATCAGTGATGGCACGAGGATTGTGACAGATACGCAGTATTTT.

The V call is TRBV5-5, the J call TRBJ2-7; D is undetermined. Between the trimmed V and J ends, which lost 0 bases and 7 bases, there was a span of 17 bases. The CDR3 has 15 residues. Germline assignment: CDR1 SGHKS and CDR2 YYEKEE (reference sequence). The CDR3 spells CASSLAGSPIREQYF. The CDR3 region has the DNA TGTGCCAGCAGCTTGGCCGGGTCCCCTATCCGGGAGCAGTACTTC.

The chain carries TRBV28 and TRBJ2-3, with D possibly matching TRBD2 (5 bases). V was clipped by 2 bases and J by 4 bases, with 7 bases between them. In germline, CDR1 is MDHEN, CDR2 SYDVKM. The CDR3 covers 13 residues. This CDR3 is CASSLEGADTQYF. In DNA form, the CDR3 reads TGTGCCAGCAGTTTAGAGGGTGCAGATACGCAGTATTTT.

The chain is built from TRBV6-1 and TRBJ2-1, with 7 bases matching TRBD1. Germline V lookup: CDR1 MNHNS, CDR2 SASEGT. V trimming: 0 bases; J trimming: 9 bases; junction bases outside the gene matches: 11. The CDR3 loop spans 16 amino acids. The DNA of the CDR3 is TGTGCCAGCAGTGAAGCGTGGCAGACGTACAGGGGTGAGCAGTTCTTC. Translation: CASSEAWQTYRGEQFF.

This clone was seen just once. The chain is built from TRBV2 and TRBJ1-6; D is perhaps TRBD1 (5 bases). V was trimmed by 0 bases and J by 9 bases, leaving 15 bases between them. Looked up from germline, CDR1 is SNHLY and CDR2 is FYNNEI. The CDR3 runs 16 residues. The CDR3 reads CASSEARSGTFSPLHF. Here the CDR3 DNA reads TGTGCCAGCAGTGAAGCGCGGTCAGGGACTTTTTCACCCCTCCACTTT.

The CDR3: CASNERGSSYGYTF. The CDR3 region has the DNA TGTGCCAGTAATGAAAGGGGGTCCTCCTATGGCTACACCTTC. V usage is TRBV19 and J usage is TRBJ1-2, with D possibly matching TRBD1 (6 bases). V lost 7 bases, J lost 4 bases, and 16 bases lay in between. The CDR3 sequence is 14 residues long. Per the germline V gene, CDR1 is LNHDA and CDR2 is SQIVND (reference sequence).

The chain links TRBV19 to TRBJ2-5, with TRBD1 matching 8 bases. Germline values: CDR1 LNHDA, CDR2 SQIVND (reference sequence). Trimming took 2 bases from V and 5 from J; bases not matched to a gene: 4. The CDR3 sequence is 14 residues long. The DNA of the CDR3 is TGTGCCAGTAGTATACAGGGGGCATCCGAGACCCAGTACTTC. This gives the protein CASSIQGASETQYF.

This chain connects TRBV7-9 to TRBJ1-6, with D uncertain. Deletions cut 5 bases from V and 7 bases from J, with 15 bases between. The CDR3 contains 15 residues. Looked up from germline, CDR1 is SEHNR and CDR2 is FQNEAQ (reference sequence). The CDR3 is CASSPTPGENSPLHF. The CDR3 DNA sequence: TGTGCCAGCAGCCCCACCCCGGGAGAGAATTCACCCCTCCACTTT.